The next 4 T cell receptor beta chains were all read from a single sample in a study of blood T cell repertoires in COVID-19. Profiling relied on immunoSEQ multiplex PCR, and the TCRdb table lists in-frame clones only, not all of them. Found here are some 190,000 clones, roughly 85% of them singletons; the top ten hold roughly a tenth. Input material: peripheral blood. The receptor source for this set is a woman over 75 with active or convalescent COVID-19.

As regards this clone: One end of the junction fails to match germline, which may point to a read error. The CDR3 loop reads CASSVGLAGGQADTQYF. The CDR3 bases are TGTGCCAGCAGCGTTGGACTAGCGGGAGGGCAGGCAGATACACAGTATTTT. The V call is TRBV9, the J call TRBJ2-3; 15 bases are a match to TRBD2. The CDR3 extends over 17 amino acids. CDR1 is SGDLS, CDR2 YYNGEE, per germline.

The chain uses TRBV2 and TRBJ2-1; 7 nucleotides line up with TRBD2. CDR1 is SNHLY, CDR2 FYNNEI, per germline. This CDR3 comprises 13 residues. Germline trimming cut 11 bases from V and 2 bases from J; bases unmatched to any gene: 6. CDR3 in DNA: TGTGCCCAAACAACTAGCGCCTACAATGAGCAGTTCTTC. Translated, it gives CAQTTSAYNEQFF. The variable domain in full, with the rest retrieved from reference TRBV2 and TRBJ2-1, is EPEVTQTPSHQVTQMGQEVILRCVPISNHLYFYWYRQILGQKVEFLVSFYNNEISEKSEIFDDQFSVERPDGSNFTLKIRSTKLEDSAMYFCAQTTSAYNEQFFGPGTRLTVL.

This clone has only one observation. V and J are TRBV5-1 and TRBJ2-1, with 12 bases fitting TRBD1. Trimming removed 2 bases from V and 10 bases from J; junction bases left unmatched: 4. The CDR3 extends over 14 amino acids. Germline V lookup: CDR1 SGHRS, CDR2 YFSETQ. CDR3 nucleotides: TGCGCCAGCAGCTTAGGGACAGGGGGCGACGAGCAGTTCTTC. The encoded protein is CASSLGTGGDEQFF.

The rearrangement joins TRBV27 to TRBJ1-4, with a possible D match to TRBD1 (6 bases). This CDR3 is built from 15 residues. The germline gives CDR1 MNHEY, CDR2 SMNVEV (reference sequence). Trimming cost V 2 bases and J 3 bases, with 10 bases left between them. CDR3 region: CASSLTGSANEKLFF. CDR3 DNA sequence: TGTGCCAGCAGTTTAACAGGGTCGGCTAATGAAAAACTGTTTTTT.